A single sample gave rise to the 6 T cell receptor beta chains below, sequenced in a study of OX40 agonist ivuxolimab in advanced cancers. This table comes from immunoSEQ multiplex PCR, and its TCRdb copy is limited to in-frame clones, with some not included. There are approximately 91,000 clones in the sample; 65% to 90% occur only once, and just under 2% lies in the top ten. The sequencing used CD4+ or CD8+ T cells sorted from blood, collected in a trial of the OX40 agonist ivuxolimab. These receptors were obtained from an adult with an advanced solid tumor such as melanoma, head and neck, liver or kidney cancer.

This chain uses TRBV4-2 with TRBJ2-3; 14 positions match TRBD2. After removal of 1 base from V and 2 bases from J, the junction contained 5 bases not matched to a gene. The V gene's germline CDR1 is LGHNA and CDR2 YNFKEQ. This CDR3 is 18 amino acids long. CDR3 amino acids: CASSQGGLAGANTDTQYF. DNA for the CDR3: TGTGCCAGCAGCCAAGGGGGACTAGCGGGGGCCAACACAGATACGCAGTATTTT.

The chain is built from TRBV10-3 and TRBJ1-5, with D perhaps TRBD1 (6 bases). Germline values: CDR1 ENHRY, CDR2 SYGVKD. This CDR3 has 14 residues. Trimming stripped 2 bases from V and 7 bases from J, with 12 bases between. The CDR3: CAISEASGEQPQHF. The CDR3 nucleotides read TGTGCCATCAGTGAGGCATCAGGGGAACAGCCCCAGCATTTT.

CDR3 residues: CASSDTGTSGRLSTDTQYF. The CDR3 bases are TGTGCCAGCAGTGACACCGGGACTAGCGGGCGTCTTAGCACAGATACGCAGTATTTT. The gene calls are TRBV2 and TRBJ2-3; 12 bases agree with TRBD2. Germline loops: CDR1 SNHLY, CDR2 FYNNEI. The CDR3 has 19 residues. With V trimmed by 3 bases and J by 0 bases, 10 bases remained unmatched.

CDR3 sequence: CASSRQGANTGELFF. Written as DNA, the CDR3 is TGTGCCAGCAGCCGACAAGGCGCGAACACCGGGGAGCTGTTTTTT. The chain has TRBV7-9 and TRBJ2-2; no firm D call. The CDR3 consists of 15 residues. CDR1 and CDR2 (germline): SEHNR, FQNEAQ (reference sequence). V shed 5 bases and J shed 0 bases, with 10 bases lying between them.

The chain couples TRBV2 to TRBJ1-6, with D perhaps matching TRBD1 (6 bases). Per germline, CDR1 SNHLY and CDR2 FYNNEI. Trimming stripped 6 bases from V and 6 bases from J, with 15 bases between. The CDR3 is 15 residues long. CDR3 amino acids: CASSTRRGSNSPLHF. CDR3 nucleotides: TGTGCCAGCAGCACCCGCAGGGGTAGTAATTCACCCCTCCACTTT.

As DNA, the CDR3 is TGTGCCAGCAGTTTTGACGCGTGGGCTGAAGCTTTCTTT. Amino acids: CASSFDAWAEAFF. The chain links TRBV6-6 to TRBJ1-1; D not resolved. The CDR3 loop spans 13 amino acids. Germline V gene data show CDR1 as MNHNY and CDR2 as SVGAGI (reference sequence). The V end was cut by 4 bases, the J end by 6 bases, with 12 bases between.